These T cell receptor beta chains were read from a single sample in a study of blood T cells in healthy people across ages. TCRdb used MiXCR to reprocess the 5' RACE reads, holding one entry per CDR3 protein. The repertoire holds 850,000 to 1,000,000 distinct CDR3 sequences, about 48% seen once, with under 15% in the top ten. The sample was blood. These receptors all come from a man aged 25-45 years in good health. Each CDR3 is given with its conserved first and last residue. A D gene is named only where the DNA matches it firmly. Clone size is shown for a subset of rows, as once, few, many or a class of expanded clone.

V	size	D	J	CDR3	DNA
TRBV20-1	NA	NA	TRBJ2-3	CSAQPNSTQYF	TGCAGTGCTCAACCCAATAGCACGCAGTATTTT
TRBV12-3/TRBV12-4	NA	NA	TRBJ2-1	CAVGGSLNEQFF	TGTGCCGTAGGGGGGTCCCTCAATGAGCAGTTCTTC
TRBV15	NA	NA	TRBJ1-2	CATSRGGGNYSYTF	TGTGCCACCAGCAGAGGAGGTGGTAACTATAGCTACACCTTC
TRBV4-3	many	TRBD1	TRBJ1-2	CASSQDIQGVIGYTF	TGCGCCAGCAGCCAAGATATCCAGGGGGTTATCGGCTACACCTTC
TRBV6-5	few	TRBD1	TRBJ2-5	CASSFPPGTGGETQYF	TGTGCCAGCAGTTTTCCTCCCGGGACAGGCGGAGAGACCCAGTACTTC
TRBV28	few	NA	TRBJ1-5	CASSLTTASNQPQHF	TGTGCCAGCAGTTTAACGACAGCTAGCAATCAGCCCCAGCATTTT
TRBV7-9	few	NA	TRBJ2-5	CASRRENQETQYF	TGTGCCAGCAGAAGAGAGAACCAAGAGACCCAGTACTTC
TRBV5-6	NA	TRBD2	TRBJ2-3	CVSSFHSGSSGGATDTQYF	TGTGTCAGCAGCTTCCACTCAGGGAGTAGCGGGGGGGCCACAGATACGCAGTATTTT
TRBV7-2	NA	TRBD2	TRBJ2-3	CASRPGGSDTQYF	TGTGCCAGCAGGCCGGGGGGGTCGGATACGCAGTATTTT
TRBV4-1	NA	TRBD1	TRBJ1-2	CASSLDRGTRLYGYTF	TGCGCCAGCAGCCTTGACAGGGGGACTCGACTATATGGCTACACCTTC
TRBV28	NA	NA	TRBJ2-5	CASRPGQSYQETQYF	TGTGCCAGCAGACCCGGACAGTCGTACCAAGAGACCCAGTACTTC
TRBV6-1	NA	NA	TRBJ1-2	CASSADSLNNYGYTF	TGTGCCAGCAGTGCAGACAGCCTAAATAACTATGGCTACACCTTC
TRBV20-1	NA	NA	TRBJ2-3	CSAVWGVTDTQYF	TGCAGTGCTGTGTGGGGTGTCACAGATACGCAGTATTTT
TRBV4-3	NA	NA	TRBJ1-2	CASSQDVINYGYTF	TGCGCCAGCAGCCAAGATGTCATTAACTATGGCTACACCTTC
TRBV6-5	NA	NA	TRBJ1-2	CASSYSTGRCGYTF	TGTGCCAGCAGTTACTCCACAGGACGCTGTGGCTACACCTTC
TRBV29-1	NA	NA	TRBJ2-4	CSVTVRATAKNIQYF	TGCAGCGTTACCGTGAGGGCCACCGCCAAAAACATTCAGTACTTC
TRBV20-1	few	TRBD1	TRBJ2-3	CSAPRTGTGADTQYF	TGCAGTGCTCCCCGGACCGGGACAGGGGCAGATACGCAGTATTTT